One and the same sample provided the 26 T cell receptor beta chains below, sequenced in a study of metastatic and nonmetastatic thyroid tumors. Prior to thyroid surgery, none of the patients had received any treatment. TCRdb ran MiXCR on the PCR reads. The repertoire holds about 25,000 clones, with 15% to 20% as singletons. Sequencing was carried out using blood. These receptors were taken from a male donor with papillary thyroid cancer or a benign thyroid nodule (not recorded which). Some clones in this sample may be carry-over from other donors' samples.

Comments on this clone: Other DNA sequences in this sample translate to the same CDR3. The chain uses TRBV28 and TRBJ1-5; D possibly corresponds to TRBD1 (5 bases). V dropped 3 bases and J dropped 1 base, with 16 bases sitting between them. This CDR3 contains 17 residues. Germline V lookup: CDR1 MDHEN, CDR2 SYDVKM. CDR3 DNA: TGTGCCAGCAGTTTGCGGGGCCTTAGAACCAGCAATCAGCCCCAGCATTTT. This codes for CASSLRGLRTSNQPQHF.

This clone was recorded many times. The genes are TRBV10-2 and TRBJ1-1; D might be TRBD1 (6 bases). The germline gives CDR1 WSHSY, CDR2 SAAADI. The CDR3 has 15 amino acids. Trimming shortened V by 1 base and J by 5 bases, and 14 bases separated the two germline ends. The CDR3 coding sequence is TGCGCCAGCAGTGAGTGGGGGCGCGTAGAGACTGAAGCTTTCTTT. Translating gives CASSEWGRVETEAFF.

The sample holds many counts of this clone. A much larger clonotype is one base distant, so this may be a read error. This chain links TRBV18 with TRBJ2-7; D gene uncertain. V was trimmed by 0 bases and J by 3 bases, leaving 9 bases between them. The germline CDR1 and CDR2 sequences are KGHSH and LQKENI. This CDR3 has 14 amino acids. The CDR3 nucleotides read TGTGCCAGCTCACCACCTCCCCAAAGCTACGAGCAGTACTTC. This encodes CASSPPPQSYEQYF.

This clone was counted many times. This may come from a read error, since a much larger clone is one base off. The CDR3 is CAISEPILGRSGEKLFF. In nucleotides, the CDR3 is TGTGCCATCAGTGAGCCCATACTAGGGAGGAGCGGTGAAAAACTGTTTTTT. The rearrangement uses TRBV10-3 and TRBJ1-4, with D unresolved. Germline V gives CDR1 ENHRY, CDR2 SYGVKD. The ends were cut back, 2 bases at V and 7 bases at J, with 20 bases in the middle. The CDR3 totals 17 residues.

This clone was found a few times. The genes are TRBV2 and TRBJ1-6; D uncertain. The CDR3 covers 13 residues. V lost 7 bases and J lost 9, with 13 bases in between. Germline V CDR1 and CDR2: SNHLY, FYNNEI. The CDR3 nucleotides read TGTGCCAGCACCAACAACCTTGCTTCACCCCTCCACTTT. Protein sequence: CASTNNLASPLHF. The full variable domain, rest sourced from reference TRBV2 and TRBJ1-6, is EPEVTQTPSHQVTQMGQEVILRCVPISNHLYFYWYRQILGQKVEFLVSFYNNEISEKSEIFDDQFSVERPDGSNFTLKIRSTKLEDSAMYFCASTNNLASPLHFGNGTRLTVT.

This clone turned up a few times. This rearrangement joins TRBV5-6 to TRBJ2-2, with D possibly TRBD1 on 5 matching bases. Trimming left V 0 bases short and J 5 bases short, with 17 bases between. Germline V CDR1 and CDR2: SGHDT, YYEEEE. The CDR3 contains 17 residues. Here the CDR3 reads CASSLVIRQLETGELFF. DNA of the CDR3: TGTGCCAGCAGCTTGGTTATCCGACAGCTAGAGACCGGGGAGCTGTTTTTT.

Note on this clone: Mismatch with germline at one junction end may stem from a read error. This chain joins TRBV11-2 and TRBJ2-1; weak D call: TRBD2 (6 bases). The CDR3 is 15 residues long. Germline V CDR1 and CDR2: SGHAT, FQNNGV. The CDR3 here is CASSLVGTPYYEQFF. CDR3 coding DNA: TGTGCCAGCAGCTTAGTTGGGACTCCCTACTATGAGCAGTTCTTC.

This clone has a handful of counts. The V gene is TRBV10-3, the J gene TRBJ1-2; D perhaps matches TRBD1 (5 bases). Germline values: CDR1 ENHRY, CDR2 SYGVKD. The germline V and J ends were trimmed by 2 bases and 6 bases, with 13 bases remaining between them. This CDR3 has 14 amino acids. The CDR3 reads CAISEGAAWDGYTF. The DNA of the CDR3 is TGTGCCATCAGTGAGGGGGCGGCCTGGGATGGCTACACCTTC.

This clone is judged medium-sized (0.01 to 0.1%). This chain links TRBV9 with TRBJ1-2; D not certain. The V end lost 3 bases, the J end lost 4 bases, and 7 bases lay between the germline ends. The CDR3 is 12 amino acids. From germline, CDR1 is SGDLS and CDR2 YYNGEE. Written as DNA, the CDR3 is TGTGCCAGCAGCGCGGGGATCTATGGCTACACCTTC. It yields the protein CASSAGIYGYTF. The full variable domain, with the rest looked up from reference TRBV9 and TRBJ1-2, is DSGVTQTPKHLITATGQRVTLRCSPRSGDLSVYWYQQSLDQGLQFLIQYYNGEERAKGNILERFSAQQFPDLHSELNLSSLELGDSALYFCASSAGIYGYTFGSGTRLTVV.

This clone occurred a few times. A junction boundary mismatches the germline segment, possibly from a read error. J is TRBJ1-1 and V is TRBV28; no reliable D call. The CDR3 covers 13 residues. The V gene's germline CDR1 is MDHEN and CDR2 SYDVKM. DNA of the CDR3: TGTGCCAGCAATTTGGGTGGGAACAATGAAGCTTTCTTT. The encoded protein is CASNLGGNNEAFF. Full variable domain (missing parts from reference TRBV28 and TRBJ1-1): DVKVTQSSRYLVKRTGEKVFLECVQDMDHENMFWYRQDPGLGLRLIYFSYDVKMKEKGDIPEGYSVSREKKERFSLILESASTNQTSMYLCASNLGGNNEAFFGQGTRLTVV.

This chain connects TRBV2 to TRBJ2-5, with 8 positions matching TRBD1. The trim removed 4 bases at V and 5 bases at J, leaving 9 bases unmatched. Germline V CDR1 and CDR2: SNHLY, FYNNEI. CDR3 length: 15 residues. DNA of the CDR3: TGTGCCAGCAGTGGGGCAATCACAGGGGGGGAGACCCAGTACTTC. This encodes CASSGAITGGETQYF. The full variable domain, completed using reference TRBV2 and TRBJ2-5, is EPEVTQTPSHQVTQMGQEVILRCVPISNHLYFYWYRQILGQKVEFLVSFYNNEISEKSEIFDDQFSVERPDGSNFTLKIRSTKLEDSAMYFCASSGAITGGETQYFGPGTRLLVL.

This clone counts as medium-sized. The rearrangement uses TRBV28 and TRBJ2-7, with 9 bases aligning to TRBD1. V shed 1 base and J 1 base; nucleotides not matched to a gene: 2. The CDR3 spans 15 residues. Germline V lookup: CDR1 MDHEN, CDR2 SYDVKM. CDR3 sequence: CASSLSGQGSYEQYF. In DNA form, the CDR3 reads TGTGCCAGCAGTTTATCGGGACAGGGATCCTACGAGCAGTACTTC.

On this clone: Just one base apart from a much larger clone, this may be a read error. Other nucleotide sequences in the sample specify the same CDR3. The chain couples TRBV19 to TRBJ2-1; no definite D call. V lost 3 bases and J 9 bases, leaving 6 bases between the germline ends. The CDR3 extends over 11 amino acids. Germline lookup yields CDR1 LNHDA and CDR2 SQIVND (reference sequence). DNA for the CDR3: TGTGCCAGTAGTATGGCCCGTGAGCAGTTCTTC. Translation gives CASSMAREQFF.

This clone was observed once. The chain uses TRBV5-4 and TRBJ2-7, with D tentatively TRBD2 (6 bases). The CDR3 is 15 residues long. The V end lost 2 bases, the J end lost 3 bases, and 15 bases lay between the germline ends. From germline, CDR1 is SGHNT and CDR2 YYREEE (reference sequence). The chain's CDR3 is CASSFDQRTIYEQYF. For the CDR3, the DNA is TGTGCCAGCAGCTTTGACCAGCGGACTATCTACGAGCAGTACTTC.

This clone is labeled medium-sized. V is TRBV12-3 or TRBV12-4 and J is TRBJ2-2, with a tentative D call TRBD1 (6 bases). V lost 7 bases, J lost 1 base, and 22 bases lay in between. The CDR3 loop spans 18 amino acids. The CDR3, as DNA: TGTGCCAGCACTACCAGCCTGAGGGGGATGCAGAACACCGGGGAGCTGTTTTTT. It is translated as CASTTSLRGMQNTGELFF.

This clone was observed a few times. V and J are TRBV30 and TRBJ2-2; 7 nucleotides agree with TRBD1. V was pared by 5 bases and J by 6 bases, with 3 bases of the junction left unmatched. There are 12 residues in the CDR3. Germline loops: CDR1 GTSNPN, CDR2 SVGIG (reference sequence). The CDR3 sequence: CAWGTGAGELFF. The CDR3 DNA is TGTGCCTGGGGTACAGGGGCCGGGGAGCTGTTTTTT.

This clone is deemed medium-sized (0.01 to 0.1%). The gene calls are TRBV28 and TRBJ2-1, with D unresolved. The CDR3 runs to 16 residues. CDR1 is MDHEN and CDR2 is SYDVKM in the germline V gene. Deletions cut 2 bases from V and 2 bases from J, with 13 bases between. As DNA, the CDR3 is TGTGCCAGCAGTTTAACCGCCGATTATACCTACAATGAGCAGTTCTTC. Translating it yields CASSLTADYTYNEQFF.

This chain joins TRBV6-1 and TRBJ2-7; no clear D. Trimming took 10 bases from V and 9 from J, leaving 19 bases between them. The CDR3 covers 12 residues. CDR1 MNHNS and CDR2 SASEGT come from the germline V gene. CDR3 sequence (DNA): TGTGCCATCACTCTAGGTGGTTGGGTGCAGTACTTC. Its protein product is CAITLGGWVQYF.

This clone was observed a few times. CDR3 residues: CASRPRPYNSPLHF. The CDR3 DNA reads as TGTGCCAGCAGACCCCGCCCCTATAATTCACCCCTCCACTTT. The chain is built from TRBV28 and TRBJ1-6; D unresolved. V lost 6 bases to trimming and J lost 2 bases, with 8 bases between them. The CDR3 extends over 14 amino acids. CDR1 and CDR2 (germline): MDHEN, SYDVKM. Supplemented by reference TRBV28 and TRBJ1-6, the full variable domain reads DVKVTQSSRYLVKRTGEKVFLECVQDMDHENMFWYRQDPGLGLRLIYFSYDVKMKEKGDIPEGYSVSREKKERFSLILESASTNQTSMYLCASRPRPYNSPLHFGNGTRLTVT.

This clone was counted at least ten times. CDR3 protein: CARTYGYTF. CDR3 sequence (DNA): TGTGCCAGGACTTATGGCTACACCTTC. This sequence joins TRBV11-3 and TRBJ1-2, with no clear D. This CDR3 is 9 amino acids long. Deletions cut 9 bases from V and 5 bases from J, with 4 bases between. Per the germline V gene, CDR1 is SGHNT and CDR2 is YENEEA.

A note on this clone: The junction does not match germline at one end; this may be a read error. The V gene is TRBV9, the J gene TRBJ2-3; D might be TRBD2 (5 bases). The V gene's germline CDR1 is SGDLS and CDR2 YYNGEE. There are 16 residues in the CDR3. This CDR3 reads CASSYLAGDTTYTQYF. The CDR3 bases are TGTGCCAGCAGCTACCTAGCTGGGGATACCACATATACGCAGTATTTC.

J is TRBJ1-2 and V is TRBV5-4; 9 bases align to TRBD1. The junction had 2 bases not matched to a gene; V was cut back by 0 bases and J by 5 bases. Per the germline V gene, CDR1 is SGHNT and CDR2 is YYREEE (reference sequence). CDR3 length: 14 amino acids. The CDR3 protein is CASSLEQGAYGYTF. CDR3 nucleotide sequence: TGTGCCAGCAGCTTGGAACAGGGGGCTTATGGCTACACCTTC.

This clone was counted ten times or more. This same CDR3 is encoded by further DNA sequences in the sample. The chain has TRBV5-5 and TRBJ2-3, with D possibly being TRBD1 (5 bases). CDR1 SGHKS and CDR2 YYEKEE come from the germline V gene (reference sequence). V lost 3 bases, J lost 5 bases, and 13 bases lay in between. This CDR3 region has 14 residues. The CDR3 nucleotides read TGTGCCAGCAGCTGGGCCAGGCAGGGAGATACGCAGTATTTT. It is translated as CASSWARQGDTQYF. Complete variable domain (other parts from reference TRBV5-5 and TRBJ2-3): DAGVTQSPTHLIKTRGQQVTLRCSPISGHKSVSWYQQVLGQGPQFIFQYYEKEERGRGNFPDRFSARQFPNYSSELNVNALLLGDSALYLCASSWARQGDTQYFGPGTRLTVL.

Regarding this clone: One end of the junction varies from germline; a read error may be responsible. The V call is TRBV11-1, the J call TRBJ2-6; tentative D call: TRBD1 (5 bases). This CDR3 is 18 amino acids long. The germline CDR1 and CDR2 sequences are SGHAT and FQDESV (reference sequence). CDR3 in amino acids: CASSLPFRISSGAKVLTF. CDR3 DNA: TGTGCCAGCAGCTTACCCTTCAGGATTAGCTCTGGGGCCAAGGTCCTGACTTTC.

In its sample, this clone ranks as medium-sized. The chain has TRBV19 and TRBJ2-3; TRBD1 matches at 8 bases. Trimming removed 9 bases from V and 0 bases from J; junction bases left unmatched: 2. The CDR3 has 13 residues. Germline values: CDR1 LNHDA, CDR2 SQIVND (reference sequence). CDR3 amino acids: CASGQGSTDTQYF. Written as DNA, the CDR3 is TGTGCCAGCGGACAGGGTAGCACAGATACGCAGTATTTT.

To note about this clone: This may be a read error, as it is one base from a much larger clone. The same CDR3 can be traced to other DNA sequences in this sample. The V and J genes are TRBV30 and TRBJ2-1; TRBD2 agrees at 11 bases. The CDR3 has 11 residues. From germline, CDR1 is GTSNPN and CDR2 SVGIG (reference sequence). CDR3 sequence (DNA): TGCGCCTGGACTAGCGGGCATGAGCAGTTCTTC. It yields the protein CAWTSGHEQFF.